The 17 T cell receptor beta chains in this list originate from one sample, sequenced in a study of shared clonotypes between healthy human individuals. CD45RO-negative cells were positively selected for CCR7, leaving out terminally differentiated effector memory CD45RA+ cells. Some clones are missing from TCRdb's copy, which holds only in-frame ones; the method was immunoSEQ multiplex PCR. The data show approximately 600,000 clones, with roughly 95% seen just once and over 0.1% held by the top ten. Sequences were obtained from naive CD8+ T cells sorted from blood. The source is a woman in her 30s in good health.

This chain links TRBV5-1 with TRBJ2-7; D could derive from TRBD1 or TRBD2 (5 bases each). Germline V gives CDR1 SGHRS, CDR2 YFSETQ. V shed 7 bases and J shed 0 bases, with 17 bases lying between them. The CDR3 runs 15 residues. CDR3 nucleotides: TGCGCCAGCTCCCAAGGGACGGGAAGCTCCTACGAGCAGTACTTC. Its protein is CASSQGTGSSYEQYF. The whole variable domain, remainder taken from reference TRBV5-1 and TRBJ2-7, is KAGVTQTPRYLIKTRGQQVTLSCSPISGHRSVSWYQQTPGQGLQFLFEYFSETQRNKGNFPGRFSGRQFSNSRSEMNVSTLELGDSALYLCASSQGTGSSYEQYFGPGTRLTVT.

V usage is TRBV27 and J usage is TRBJ2-3; D could derive from TRBD1 or TRBD2 (5 bases each). The germline V and J ends were trimmed by 3 bases and 2 bases, with 12 bases remaining between them. Germline CDR1 MNHEY, CDR2 SMNVEV (reference sequence). This CDR3 has 15 residues. The CDR3 here is CASSFSGTDTDTQYF. CDR3 DNA: TGTGCCAGCAGTTTTAGTGGGACCGACACAGATACGCAGTATTTT.

Comment on this clone: The same CDR3 arises from other DNA sequences in this sample as well. J is TRBJ2-1 and V is TRBV19; no firm D call. The length of the CDR3 is 11 residues. V shed 1 base and J shed 7 bases, with 2 bases lying between them. The germline V gene encodes CDR1 LNHDA and CDR2 SQIVND (reference sequence). The CDR3 loop reads CASSIGNEQFF. The DNA of the CDR3 is TGTGCCAGTAGTATAGGGAATGAGCAGTTCTTC.

The chain is built from TRBV5-1 and TRBJ2-5; D is uncertain. TRBJ2-7 matches the DNA end more closely, so the J call is doubtful. The CDR3 is 12 amino acids. Per germline, CDR1 SGHRS and CDR2 YFSETQ. Here the CDR3 DNA reads TGCGCCAGCAGCTTGGACTCTCTCGAGCAGTACTTC. Protein product: CASSLDSLEQYF.

The gene calls are TRBV5-1 and TRBJ2-3; tentatively, D is TRBD1 (6 bases). V lost 0 bases and J 0 bases, leaving 20 bases between the germline ends. Germline lookup yields CDR1 SGHRS and CDR2 YFSETQ. The CDR3 contains 19 residues. The CDR3: CASSLADRSSAPSTDTQYF. The DNA of the CDR3 is TGCGCCAGCAGCTTGGCCGACAGGTCCTCAGCTCCTAGCACAGATACGCAGTATTTT.

The rearrangement joins TRBV5-4 to TRBJ1-2, with D unresolved. The CDR3 spans 15 residues. V lost 0 bases and J 0 bases, leaving 9 bases between the germline ends. CDR1 is SGHNT and CDR2 is YYREEE in the germline V gene (reference sequence). CDR3 bases: TGTGCCAGCAGCTTGGGGAGGAGGCCTAACTATGGCTACACCTTC. Translated: CASSLGRRPNYGYTF.

The chain joins TRBV6-1 to TRBJ2-7; D unresolved. The germline CDR1 and CDR2 sequences are MNHNS and SASEGT. The CDR3 is 15 residues long. V was pared by 0 bases and J by 2 bases, with 11 bases between. The CDR3 is CASSEADTLTYEQYF. The CDR3 DNA is TGTGCCAGCAGTGAAGCTGACACCCTGACCTACGAGCAGTACTTC.

This clone was observed a single time. The rearrangement uses TRBV28 and TRBJ2-7; tentatively, D is TRBD2 (5 bases). The germline V gene has CDR1 MDHEN and CDR2 SYDVKM. Trimming pared 4 bases from V and 2 bases from J, leaving 15 bases between. The CDR3 sequence is 15 residues long. The CDR3 sequence: CASSSNSGLTYEQYF. The CDR3 DNA reads TGTGCCAGCAGTTCTAACAGCGGCTTAACCTACGAGCAGTACTTC.

The chain combines TRBV27 with TRBJ2-1, with 7 bases matching TRBD2. This CDR3 region has 15 residues. CDR1 and CDR2 (germline): MNHEY, SMNVEV (reference sequence). The J segment lost 9 bases and the V segment lost 6 bases, leaving 14 bases of the junction unmatched. The CDR3 DNA sequence: TGTGCCAGCAGCCCCCCCGGCGGGAGCATAGGTGAGCAGTTCTTC. Translation gives CASSPPGGSIGEQFF.

Regarding this clone: The sample contains more than one DNA sequence encoding this CDR3. The chain carries TRBV28 and TRBJ1-2, with D perhaps matching TRBD1 (5 bases). Germline CDR1 is MDHEN and CDR2 is SYDVKM. CDR3 size: 14 residues. The germline V and J ends were trimmed by 3 bases and 2 bases, with 10 bases remaining between them. The CDR3 here is CASSFGGTNYGYTF. As DNA, the CDR3 is TGTGCCAGCAGTTTCGGGGGAACGAACTATGGCTACACCTTC.

The count of this clone is one. The same CDR3 arises from other DNA sequences in this sample as well. V is TRBV27 and J is TRBJ2-7, with TRBD2 matching 14 bases. The CDR3 consists of 15 residues. The V gene end was trimmed by 5 bases and the J gene end by 3 bases; junction bases not matched to a gene: 3. CDR1 and CDR2 (germline): MNHEY, SMNVEV (reference sequence). The CDR3 DNA reads TGTGCCAGCAGTCCAGGGACTAGCGGGAGCTACGAGCAGTACTTC. It is translated as CASSPGTSGSYEQYF.

The chain links TRBV28 to TRBJ2-5, with 7 bases aligning to TRBD1. Germline trimming cut 6 bases from V and 1 base from J; bases unmatched to any gene: 2. The CDR3 extends over 13 amino acids. From germline, CDR1 is MDHEN and CDR2 SYDVKM. The CDR3 is CASRGDSQETQYF. The CDR3 bases are TGTGCCAGCAGAGGGGACAGCCAAGAGACCCAGTACTTC.

This chain joins TRBV7-3 and TRBJ1-1; possible D gene TRBD1, 5 bases. Germline values: CDR1 SGHTA, CDR2 FQGTGA. The CDR3 extends over 15 amino acids. V was trimmed by 1 base and J by 3 bases, leaving 12 bases between them. Here the CDR3 reads CASSLRGRDDTEAFF. The CDR3 bases are TGTGCCAGCAGCTTAAGGGGCAGGGACGACACTGAAGCTTTCTTT.

A few counts support this clone. This same CDR3 is encoded by further DNA sequences in the sample. J is TRBJ1-1 and V is TRBV19; D not certain. CDR1 is LNHDA and CDR2 is SQIVND in the germline V gene (reference sequence). V dropped 1 base and J dropped 2 bases, with 2 bases sitting between them. This CDR3 spans 12 amino acids. Here the CDR3 DNA reads TGTGCCAGTAGTATAGGTAACACTGAAGCTTTCTTT. It codes for CASSIGNTEAFF. Full variable domain (rest looked up from reference TRBV19 and TRBJ1-1): DGGITQSPKYLFRKEGQNVTLSCEQNLNHDAMYWYRQDPGQGLRLIYYSQIVNDFQKGDIAEGYSVSREKKESFPLTVTSAQKNPTAFYLCASSIGNTEAFFGQGTRLTVV.

The rearrangement uses TRBV6-1 and TRBJ2-7; 8 nucleotides align to TRBD1. The CDR3 runs to 15 residues. Trimming took 6 bases from V and 12 from J; bases not matched to a gene: 19. CDR1 and CDR2 (germline): MNHNS, SASEGT. The chain's CDR3 is CASSESAGRGHGPYF. The CDR3 DNA sequence: TGTGCCAGCAGCGAATCCGCAGGCAGGGGGCATGGTCCGTACTTC.

The genes are TRBV7-8 and TRBJ2-1; 12 bases map to TRBD2. With 5 bases clipped from V and 0 bases from J, the junction kept 14 bases outside the gene matches. The CDR3 contains 20 residues. Germline CDR1 SGHVS, CDR2 FQNEAQ. CDR3 coding DNA: TGTGCCAGCAGCCCTAGACTAGCGGGAGATGTGGTACCCTCCTACAATGAGCAGTTCTTC. Amino acids: CASSPRLAGDVVPSYNEQFF. The variable domain in full, completed from reference TRBV7-8 and TRBJ2-1, reads GAGVSQSPRYKVAKRGQDVALRCDPISGHVSLFWYQQALGQGPEFLTYFQNEAQLDKSGLPSDRFFAERPEGSVSTLKIQRTQQEDSAVYLCASSPRLAGDVVPSYNEQFFGPGTRLTVL.

The chain couples TRBV27 to TRBJ1-4; D is unresolved. The CDR3 extends over 14 amino acids. Per germline, CDR1 MNHEY and CDR2 SMNVEV (reference sequence). V was trimmed by 6 bases and J by 4 bases, leaving 12 bases between them. For the CDR3, the DNA is TGTGCCAGCAGCGTCGGACGGATTAATGAAAAACTGTTTTTT. Translating it yields CASSVGRINEKLFF. The complete variable domain, with remaining parts taken from reference TRBV27 and TRBJ1-4, reads EAQVTQNPRYLITVTGKKLTVTCSQNMNHEYMSWYRQDPGLGLRQIYYSMNVEVTDKGDVPEGYKVSRKEKRNFPLILESPSPNQTSLYFCASSVGRINEKLFFGSGTQLSVL.